This TCR beta chain stems from a study of CD8+ T cells in alopecia areata. Concerning this clone itself: No antigen is known for it.

RNA was extracted and reverse transcribed into cDNA as the sequencing template. The repertoire was sequenced with immunoSEQ multiplex PCR; TCRdb's copy has only in-frame clones and lacks some. The sample includes 100,000 to 130,000 clones, roughly 60% seen only once; the top ten take about 20%. Study-level findings and limits: Unlike in mice, where it was clearer, TCR sharing across patients was less clear, possibly HLA-related. Researchers report lesional scalp, most notably alopecia totalis/universalis, outstripped normal scalp in clonality. Alphabeta T cells residing in normal skin are also sequenced in scalp samples.

This CDR3 contains 15 residues. Germline V gene lookup returns CDR1 LNHNV and CDR2 YYDKDF (reference sequence). The trim removed 5 bases at V and 7 bases at J, leaving 7 bases unmatched. This sequence originates from a human donor in good health. The gene calls are TRBV15 and TRBJ2-1, with 11 positions matching TRBD2. The sample comprised CD8+ T cells sorted from blood. CDR3 nucleotide sequence: TGTGCCACCAGCCTTAGCGGGGGGGCCCGTAATGAGCAGTTCTTC. This translates into CATSLSGGARNEQFF.